This entry is about one T cell receptor beta chain. The assay was immunoSEQ multiplex PCR, and TCRdb's table has in-frame clones only and misses some. This sample has hundreds of thousands of clones, with around 92% found just once. The data originate from a study of Ad26.COV2.S vaccination and SARS-CoV-2 variants. At the level of the study: Donor joined the COV1001 Ad26.COV2.S trial arm.

Treatment of the sample: 15 to 20 received Ad26.COV2.S at low or high dose, single or two shots; about 5 received placebo; per-sample allocation not given. Sampling was done on day 63 after the first vaccine or placebo injection. V was cut by 1 base and J by 5 bases, with 15 bases left in between. Germline CDR1 and CDR2: LNHNV and YYDKDF (reference sequence). CDR3 length: 16 amino acids. This specimen was peripheral blood, taken in a trial of Ad26.COV2.S vaccine versus placebo. V gene TRBV15 combines with J gene TRBJ2-1; D ambiguous. The sequence came from a person between 18 and 65 years old who received the Ad26.COV2.S COVID-19 vaccine or a placebo. CDR3 coding DNA: TGTGCCACCAGCAGAGGGTATGAGACGGCCCACAATGAGCAGTTCTTC. As protein: CATSRGYETAHNEQFF.